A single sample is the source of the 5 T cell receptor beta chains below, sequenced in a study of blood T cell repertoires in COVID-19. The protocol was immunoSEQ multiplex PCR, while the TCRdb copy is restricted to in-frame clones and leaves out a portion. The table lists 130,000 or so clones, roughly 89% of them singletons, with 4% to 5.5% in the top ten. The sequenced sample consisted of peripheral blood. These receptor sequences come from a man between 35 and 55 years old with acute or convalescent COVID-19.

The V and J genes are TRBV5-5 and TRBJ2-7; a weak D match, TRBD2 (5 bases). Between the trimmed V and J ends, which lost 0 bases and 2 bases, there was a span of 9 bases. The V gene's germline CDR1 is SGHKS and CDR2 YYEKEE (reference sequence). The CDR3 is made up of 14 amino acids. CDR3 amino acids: CASSLAFGAYEQYF. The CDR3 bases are TGTGCCAGCAGCTTGGCCTTCGGGGCCTACGAGCAGTACTTC.

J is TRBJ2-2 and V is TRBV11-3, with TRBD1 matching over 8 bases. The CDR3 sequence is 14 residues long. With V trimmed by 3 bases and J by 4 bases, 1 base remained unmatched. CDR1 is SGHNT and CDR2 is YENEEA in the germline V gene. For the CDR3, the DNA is TGTGCCAGCAGCTTTACAGGGGGCACCGGGGAGCTGTTTTTT. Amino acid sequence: CASSFTGGTGELFF.

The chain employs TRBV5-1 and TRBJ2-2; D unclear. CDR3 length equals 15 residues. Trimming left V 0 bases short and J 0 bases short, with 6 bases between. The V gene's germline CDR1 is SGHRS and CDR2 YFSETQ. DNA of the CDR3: TGCGCCAGCAGCTTGGAACAGACGAACACCGGGGAGCTGTTTTTT. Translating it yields CASSLEQTNTGELFF. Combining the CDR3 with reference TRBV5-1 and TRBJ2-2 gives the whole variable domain KAGVTQTPRYLIKTRGQQVTLSCSPISGHRSVSWYQQTPGQGLQFLFEYFSETQRNKGNFPGRFSGRQFSNSRSEMNVSTLELGDSALYLCASSLEQTNTGELFFGEGSRLTVL.

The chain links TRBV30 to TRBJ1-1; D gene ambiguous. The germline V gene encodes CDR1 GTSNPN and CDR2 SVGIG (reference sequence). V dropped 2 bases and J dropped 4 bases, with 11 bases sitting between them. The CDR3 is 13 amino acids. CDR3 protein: CAWSSNRGTEAFF. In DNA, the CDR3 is TGTGCCTGGAGTTCGAACCGGGGCACTGAAGCTTTCTTT.

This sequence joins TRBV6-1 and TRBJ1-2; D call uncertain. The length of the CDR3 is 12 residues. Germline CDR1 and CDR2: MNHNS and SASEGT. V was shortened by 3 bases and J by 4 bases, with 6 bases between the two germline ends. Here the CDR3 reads CASSDRFYGYTF. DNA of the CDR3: TGTGCCAGCAGTGACAGGTTCTATGGCTACACCTTC.